A selection of T cell receptor beta chains follows, all from one sample in a study of CD8+ T cells in alopecia areata. TCRdb keeps only in-frame clones here, not all; method: immunoSEQ multiplex PCR. The sample has about 180,000 clones, roughly 46% seen once. The sample in question was CD8+ T cells sorted from blood, obtained between weeks 51 and 54, from a patient treated with tofacitinib. The origin of the receptors is a human donor with alopecia areata. CDR3s include the opening cysteine and the closing phenylalanine or tryptophan.

V gene	J gene	CDR3 protein
TRBV6-1	TRBJ1-2	CASSGLDGIYGYTF
TRBV7-2	TRBJ2-2	CASSPGRGRSTGELFF
TRBV4-1	TRBJ1-1	CASSQDYDRENTEAFF
TRBV29-1	TRBJ2-7	CSVEDLETYEQYF
TRBV7-2	TRBJ1-6	CAGGGNDSPLHF
TRBV30	TRBJ2-5	CAWTPPGGRGKTQYF
TRBV10-3	TRBJ2-6	CAISDPGVSGANVLTF
TRBV6-5	TRBJ1-1	CASSYSSEGSTEAFF
TRBV5-1	TRBJ1-1	CASKNGGHGNTEAFF
TRBV13	TRBJ2-1	CASSAAPSGATHEQFF
TRBV4-1	TRBJ1-4	CASSQAPGQGMRNEKLFF
TRBV4-1	TRBJ1-2	CASSRLPGSGYGYTF
TRBV9	TRBJ1-2	CASSAYSSGYTF
TRBV6-5	TRBJ1-6	CASSYGGPGNNSPLHF
TRBV29-1	TRBJ2-2	CSVCGVAGTTGELFF
TRBV29-1	TRBJ2-7	CSVLRPGQGFYEQYF
TRBV5-6	TRBJ2-7	CASSLAFGASYEQYF
TRBV29-1	TRBJ2-3	CSVLGTGKDTQYF
TRBV6-5	TRBJ2-1	CALRDEQFF
TRBV27	TRBJ2-7	CASSQDRALAYEQYF
TRBV2	TRBJ1-6	CASSADRGRSPLHF
TRBV5-1	TRBJ1-2	CASSMNGQGSGYTF
TRBV7-2	TRBJ2-5	CASSTWTGGLKTQYF
TRBV30	TRBJ2-7	CAGTNRGLYEQYF
TRBV7-9	TRBJ2-1	CASSRVGTGVNEQFF
TRBV6-5	TRBJ1-5	CASSYSWNQPQHF
TRBV12-5	TRBJ1-1	CASAYGNTEAFF
TRBV30	TRBJ1-2	CAWSAGGDYGYTF
TRBV27	TRBJ2-1	CASSPQMGSGAYNEQFF
TRBV30	TRBJ2-3	CASGQAFSTDTQYF
TRBV5-1	TRBJ1-2	CASSPGNGYTF
TRBV7-9	TRBJ1-1	CASRYGGLPEAFF
TRBV5-4	TRBJ2-7	CASSLGGQSTYEQYF
TRBV7-2	TRBJ2-1	CASSLLRVNEQFF
TRBV9	TRBJ2-2	CASSVGDTGELFF
TRBV6-5	TRBJ2-1	CASSNEGGEQFF
TRBV7-9	TRBJ1-3	CASSLPGNTIYF
TRBV6-5	TRBJ2-3	CASRRLGGDTQYF
TRBV29-1	TRBJ2-7	CSVELVSYEQYF
TRBV25-1	TRBJ1-4	CASSVKGTELFF
TRBV10-3	TRBJ1-5	CAISESTGGGDQPQHF
TRBV4-2	TRBJ2-3	CASSREGYTDTQYF
TRBV2	TRBJ1-1	CASSEALQGWAAEAFF
TRBV29-1	TRBJ1-2	CSVERGNYGYTF
TRBV6-5	TRBJ2-2	CASSGGTGELFF
TRBV27	TRBJ1-5	CASSLTTDSNQPQHF
TRBV5-1	TRBJ2-2	CASSLRSGDSVFGELFF
TRBV29-1	TRBJ2-7	CSVARGSSYEQYF
TRBV11-2	TRBJ1-2	CASSLGAGPTGGYTF
TRBV20-1	TRBJ2-3	CSARSTGAQYF
TRBV7-9	TRBJ2-7	CASGGLSYEQYF
TRBV7-9	TRBJ2-7	CASSSQLSSSYEQYF
TRBV27	TRBJ2-7	CASRGRADEQYF